This TCR beta chain was sequenced during a study of T cells in Graves' hyperthyroidism and ophthalmopathy (dated by TCRdb to the late 2010s). Regarding the complete study: Peripheral blood samples were taken at the time of initial diagnosis, prior to any treatment. After sampling, hyperthyroidism patients received methimazole starting at 30 mg daily, and ophthalmopathy patients received high-dose intravenous methylprednisolone. The roughly 100 discovery patients were randomly divided into training and test sets at a 7:3 ratio. In addition, the study compared T-cell repertoires in thyroid tissue and in blood from 6 or 7 Graves' hyperthyroidism patients. Prospective prediction of ophthalmopathy was tested in an independent validation cohort of 18 to 20 hyperthyroidism patients and 17 patients who later progressed to ophthalmopathy. The paper reports TCR Vbeta CDR3 sequencing of 130 to 150 peripheral blood samples: under 45 ophthalmopathy, over 70 hyperthyroidism and approximately 17 progressor patients. A discovery cohort of approximately 100 patients, approximately 45 with Graves' ophthalmopathy and approximately 60 with stable Graves' hyperthyroidism, was used to find distinguishing TCR V-J signatures. The paper's findings and limits, for the study overall: Sample size was not statistically predetermined, and blinding of investigators to group allocation was not performed. Blood samples also contained most of the expanded thyroid clonotypes (frequency above 0.001), which suggests that blood repertoires may reflect thyroid immune responses. During validation, the model predicted progression to ophthalmopathy a median of approximately 6.5 months ahead of onset, with approximately 71% sensitivity and roughly 75% specificity. A 13 V-J signature model separated ophthalmopathy from stable hyperthyroidism, with 87.88% sensitivity and 81.08% specificity in cross-validation and 80%/75% in testing.

The TCR beta CDR3 regions were amplified from the RNA transcripts. The first round of RT-PCR for the TCR CDR3 was performed with the HTBI primer set and the Qiagen OneStep RT-PCR kit. A second multiplex PCR round built the libraries, followed by size selection and purification. Libraries were sequenced paired-end with 100 bp reads on an Illumina HiSeq2000. The paper's data handling went like this. SOAPnuke was used to process the raw data, throwing out any read that contained adapters or uncalled bases, had a mean Phred below 15, or lacked an exact constant-primer or identifier match. High-quality paired reads were merged using COPE v1.2.5, and each unique nucleotide sequence was defined as a clonotype. MiTCR v1.1 was used to align the clonotypes against IMGT TRBV, TRBD and TRBJ reference segments. Only V-J combinations with frequency above 0.0001, covering approximately 99% of repertoires, were analysed. A TCS score was defined as the ratio between F50 (clonal expansion) and ExV (chaos), using BLOSUM62-based TCRdist between CDR3 peptides within each V-J. Welch's t-statistics and random forest reduced just over 500 V-J features to 13, which were used in a naive Bayes classifier (R e1071). TCRdb reprocessed the public reads (quality trimming at Q25 with fastp, clone calling with MiXCR) and kept in-frame beta chains. Identical CDR3 protein sequences are pooled into one entry, listed with their most common genes and DNA. It is TCRdb's table, rather than the study itself, that gives the V and J calls and clone size. The sample records 250,000 or so distinct CDR3 sequences, around 15% of which are singletons. The leading ten clones occupy around 28% of the sample.

Points on this clonotype: Its antigen has not been determined. A clone one base away is much larger, so this may be a read error.

Ophthalmopathy patients had moderately to severely active disease, with a Clinical Activity Score of 3 or more, a NOSPECS grade of 4 or more, and a disease duration of less than 3 months. Any patient with an uncontrolled infection, another autoimmune disease, pregnancy or lactation was excluded. Diagnoses were established on the basis of clinical symptoms, serum thyroxine and TRAb, thyroid ultrasound, and orbital computed tomography. Ficoll-Paque density gradient centrifugation was used to isolate PBMCs from around 10 ml of fresh peripheral blood. Total RNA was extracted using Trizol reagent, and RNA quality was assessed on an Agilent 2100 Bioanalyzer. Source material: blood. This TCR came from a woman between 18 and 30 years old with Graves' ophthalmopathy.

The CDR3 has the sequence CASSLDLEGAHNEQFF. The DNA sequence follows: TGCGCCAGCAGCTTGGATTTAGAGGGGGCCCACAATGAGCAGTTCTTC. Here the chain combines TRBV5-1 and TRBJ2-1; the junction holds 7 bases that match TRBD1. V is trimmed back by 0 bases and J by 5 bases, and the junction contains 8 bases that no gene match accounts for. The CDR3 contains 16 residues, cysteine and phenylalanine counted. Just CDR3 DNA is preserved here, 48 bases in frame from base 1. The germline V gene specifies SGHRS as CDR1 and YFSETQ as CDR2.